This record covers a single TCR beta chain. The sample originates from a study of PD-L1 blockade in urothelial cancer. About the study: About nine tenths of the roughly 30 patients comprised males who had bladder-origin urothelial cancer. It was at 3 weeks (second dose) and 6 weeks after treatment start that blood was analyzed. Median blood clonality was roughly 0.088, with 80,000 to 100,000 unique TCRs.

Time point specified: pretreatment peripheral blood. Enrolled patients showed locally advanced or metastatic urothelial carcinoma. Looked up from germline, CDR1 is SQVTM and CDR2 is ANQGSEA. V lost 0 bases and J lost 0, with 12 bases in between. The CDR3 loop spans 15 amino acids. Profiled with immunoSEQ multiplex PCR; TCRdb holds only in-frame clones, not every one. The sample yields approximately 72,000 clones, around 85% seen once. Sequenced here: PBMCs, sampled around atezolizumab (anti-PD-L1) treatment. This TCR derives from a man aged 60 to 75 with urothelial cancer. The chain recombines TRBV29-1 with TRBJ2-7; perhaps TRBD2 as D (5 bases). The CDR3 bases are TGCAGCGTTGAAGATGAGGGCTGGAGCTCCTACGAGCAGTACTTC. It translates to CSVEDEGWSSYEQYF.